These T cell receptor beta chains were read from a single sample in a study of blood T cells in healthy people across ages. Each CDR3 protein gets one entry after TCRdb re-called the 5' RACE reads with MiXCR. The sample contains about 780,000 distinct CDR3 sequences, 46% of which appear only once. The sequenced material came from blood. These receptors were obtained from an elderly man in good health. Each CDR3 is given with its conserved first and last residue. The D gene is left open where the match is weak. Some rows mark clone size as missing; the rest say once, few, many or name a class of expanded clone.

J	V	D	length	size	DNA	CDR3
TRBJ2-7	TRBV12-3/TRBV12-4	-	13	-	TGTGCCAGCAGTTCTCGGGCCCTCTACGAGCAGTACTTC	CASSSRALYEQYF
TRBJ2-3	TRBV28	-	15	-	TGTGCCAGCAAACCTTACAGGATTCTAACAGATACGCAGTATTTT	CASKPYRILTDTQYF
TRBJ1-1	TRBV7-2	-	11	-	TGTGCCAGCAGCTTCGGACGCGGAGCTTTCTTT	CASSFGRGAFF
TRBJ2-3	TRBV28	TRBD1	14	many	TGTGCCAGCAGAGAATCAGGGGGCCCAGATACGCAGTATTTT	CASRESGGPDTQYF
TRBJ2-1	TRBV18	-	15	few	TGTGCCAGCTCACTTGCGGGTCCCCTCAGCAATGAGCAGTTCTTC	CASSLAGPLSNEQFF
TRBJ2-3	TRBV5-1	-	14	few	TGCGCCAGCAGCTTGATTCGCAGGGCAGATACGCAGTATTTT	CASSLIRRADTQYF
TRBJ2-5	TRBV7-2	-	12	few	TGTGCCAGCAGCTTAGGCCCCTCGGCCCAGTACTTC	CASSLGPSAQYF
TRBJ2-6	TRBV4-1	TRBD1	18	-	TGCGCCAGCAGCCCAACCGGGACAGGGGGCACTGGGGCCAACGTCCTGACTTTC	CASSPTGTGGTGANVLTF
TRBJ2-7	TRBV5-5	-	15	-	TGTGCCAGCAGCTTGGGCGGCAGGGAGTCCTACGAGCAGTACTTC	CASSLGGRESYEQYF
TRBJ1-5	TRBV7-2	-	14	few	TGTGCCAGCAGCTTGACCTCAGATCATCAGCCCCAGCATTTT	CASSLTSDHQPQHF
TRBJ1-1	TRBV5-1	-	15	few	TGCGCCAGCCCGGCTCAAGGGGAGGCGGACACTGAAGCTTTCTTT	CASPAQGEADTEAFF
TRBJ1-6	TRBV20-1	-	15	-	TGCAGTGCTAGAGTAAAGAAAGGGGATAATTCACCCCTCCACTTT	CSARVKKGDNSPLHF
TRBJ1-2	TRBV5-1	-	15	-	TGCGCCAGCAGCGACGGCCAGGGATCGATCTATGGCTACACCTTC	CASSDGQGSIYGYTF
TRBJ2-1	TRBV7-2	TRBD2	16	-	TGTGCCAGCAGCCCCCGGGTAGCGGGGATACCCAATGAGCAGTTCTTC	CASSPRVAGIPNEQFF
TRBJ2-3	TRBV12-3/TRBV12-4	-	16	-	TGTGCCGCCGGTCAGCCATTATGTTCTAGCACAGATACGCAGTATTTT	CAAGQPLCSSTDTQYF
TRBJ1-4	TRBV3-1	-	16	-	TGTGCCAGCAGCCAATCAGGGGACACAACTAATGAAAAACTGTTTTTT	CASSQSGDTTNEKLFF
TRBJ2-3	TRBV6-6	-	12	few	TGTGCCAGCAGTGGACACGGCGATACGCAGTATTTT	CASSGHGDTQYF
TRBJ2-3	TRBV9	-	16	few	TGTGCCAGCAGCGCCCTTCCAGGTGGCGGCACAGATACGCAGTATTTT	CASSALPGGGTDTQYF
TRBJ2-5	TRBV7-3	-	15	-	TGTGCCAGCAGCTTACTCGGCGCGGGACAAGAGACCCAGTACTTC	CASSLLGAGQETQYF
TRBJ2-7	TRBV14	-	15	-	TGTGCCAGCAGCTTAGGACAGGACTACTCCTACGAGCAGTACTTC	CASSLGQDYSYEQYF
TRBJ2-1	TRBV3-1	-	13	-	TGTGCCAGCAACCAATGGTCTAGTGGTGAGCAGTTCTTC	CASNQWSSGEQFF
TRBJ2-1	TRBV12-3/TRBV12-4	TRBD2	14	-	TGTGCCAGCAGTTTGGCGCGGGAGGGCCCTGAGCAGTTCTTC	CASSLAREGPEQFF
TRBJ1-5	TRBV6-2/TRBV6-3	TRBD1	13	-	TGTGCCAGCAGTTACCAGGGGGATCAGCCCCAGCATTTT	CASSYQGDQPQHF
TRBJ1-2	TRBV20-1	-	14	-	TGCAGTGCTAACCCGTCGGGGAGCCACTATGGCTACACCTTC	CSANPSGSHYGYTF